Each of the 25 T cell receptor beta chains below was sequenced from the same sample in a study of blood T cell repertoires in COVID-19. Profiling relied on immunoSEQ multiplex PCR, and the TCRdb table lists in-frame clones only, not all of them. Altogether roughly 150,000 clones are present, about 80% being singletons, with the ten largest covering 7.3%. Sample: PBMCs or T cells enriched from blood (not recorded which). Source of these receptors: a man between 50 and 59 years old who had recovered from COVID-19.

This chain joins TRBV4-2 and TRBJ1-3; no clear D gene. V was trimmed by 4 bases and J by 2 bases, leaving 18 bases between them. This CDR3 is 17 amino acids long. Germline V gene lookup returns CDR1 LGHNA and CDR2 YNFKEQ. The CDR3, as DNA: TGTGCCAGCAGCCCAGTCTCTAGAAGGGAGACTGGAAACACCATATATTTT. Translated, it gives CASSPVSRRETGNTIYF.

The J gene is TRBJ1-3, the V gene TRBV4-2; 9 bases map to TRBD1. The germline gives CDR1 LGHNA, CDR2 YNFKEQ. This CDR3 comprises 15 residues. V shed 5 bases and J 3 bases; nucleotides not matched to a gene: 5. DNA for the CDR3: TGTGCCAGCAGCGGGGACAGGGTTGGTGGAAACACCATATATTTT. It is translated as CASSGDRVGGNTIYF.

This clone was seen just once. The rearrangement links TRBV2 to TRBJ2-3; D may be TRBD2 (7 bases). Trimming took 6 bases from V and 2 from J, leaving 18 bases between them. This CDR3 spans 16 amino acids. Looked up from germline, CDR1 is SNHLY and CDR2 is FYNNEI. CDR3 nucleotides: TGTGCCAGCAGCCGCGGCGGGGGCCGTGTCACAGATACGCAGTATTTT. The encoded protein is CASSRGGGRVTDTQYF.

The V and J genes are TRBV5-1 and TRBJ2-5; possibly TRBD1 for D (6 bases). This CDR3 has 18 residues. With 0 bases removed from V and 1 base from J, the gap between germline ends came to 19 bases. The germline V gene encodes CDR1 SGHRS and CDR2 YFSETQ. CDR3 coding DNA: TGCGCCAGCAGCTTGGGGCCCCGCAGGGGAATATCCCAAGAGACCCAGTACTTC. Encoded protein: CASSLGPRRGISQETQYF.

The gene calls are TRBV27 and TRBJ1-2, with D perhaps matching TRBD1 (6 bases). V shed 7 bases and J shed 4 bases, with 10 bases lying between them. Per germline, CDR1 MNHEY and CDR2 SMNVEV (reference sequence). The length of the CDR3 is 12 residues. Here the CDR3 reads CASKDRTYGYTF. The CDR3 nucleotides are TGTGCCAGCAAAGACAGGACCTATGGCTACACCTTC.

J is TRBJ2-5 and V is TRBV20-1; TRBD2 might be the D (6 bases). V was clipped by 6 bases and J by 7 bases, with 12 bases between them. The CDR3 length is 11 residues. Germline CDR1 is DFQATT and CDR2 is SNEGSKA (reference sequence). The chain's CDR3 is CSAPKEGTQYF. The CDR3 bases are TGCAGTGCCCCCAAGGAGGGGACCCAGTACTTC.

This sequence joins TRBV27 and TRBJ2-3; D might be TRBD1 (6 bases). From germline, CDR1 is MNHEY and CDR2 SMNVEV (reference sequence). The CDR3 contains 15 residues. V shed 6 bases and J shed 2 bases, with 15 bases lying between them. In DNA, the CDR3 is TGTGCCAGCAGACACAGGGAGACCACCACAGATACGCAGTATTTT. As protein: CASRHRETTTDTQYF.

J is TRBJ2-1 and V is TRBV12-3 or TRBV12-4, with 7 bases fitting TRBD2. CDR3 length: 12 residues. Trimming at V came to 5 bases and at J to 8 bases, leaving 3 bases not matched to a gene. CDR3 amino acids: CASSREGHEQFF. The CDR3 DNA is TGTGCCAGCAGTAGGGAGGGACATGAGCAGTTCTTC.

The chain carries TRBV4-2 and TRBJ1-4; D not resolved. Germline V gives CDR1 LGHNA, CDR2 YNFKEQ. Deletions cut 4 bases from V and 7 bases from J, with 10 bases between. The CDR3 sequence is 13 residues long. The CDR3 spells CASSREGGEKLFF. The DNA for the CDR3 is TGTGCCAGCAGCCGAGAGGGAGGTGAAAAACTGTTTTTT.

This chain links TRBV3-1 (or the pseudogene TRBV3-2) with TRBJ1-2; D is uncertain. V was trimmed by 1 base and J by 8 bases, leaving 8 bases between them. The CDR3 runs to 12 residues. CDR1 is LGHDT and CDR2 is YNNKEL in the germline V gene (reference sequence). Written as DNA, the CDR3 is TGTGCCAGCAGCCAAGTCGGTTACGGCTACACCTTC. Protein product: CASSQVGYGYTF.

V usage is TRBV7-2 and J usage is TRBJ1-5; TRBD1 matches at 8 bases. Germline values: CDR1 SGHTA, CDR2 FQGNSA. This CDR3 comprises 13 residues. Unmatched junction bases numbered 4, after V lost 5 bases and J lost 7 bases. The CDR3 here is CASSPTGAQPQHF. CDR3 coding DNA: TGTGCCAGCAGCCCGACAGGGGCGCAGCCCCAGCATTTT.

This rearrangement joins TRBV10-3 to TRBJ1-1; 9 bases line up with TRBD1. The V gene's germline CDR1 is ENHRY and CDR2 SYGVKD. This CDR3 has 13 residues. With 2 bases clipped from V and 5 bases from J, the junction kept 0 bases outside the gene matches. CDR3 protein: CAISEGQGTEAFF. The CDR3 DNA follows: TGTGCCATCAGTGAGGGACAGGGGACTGAAGCTTTCTTT.

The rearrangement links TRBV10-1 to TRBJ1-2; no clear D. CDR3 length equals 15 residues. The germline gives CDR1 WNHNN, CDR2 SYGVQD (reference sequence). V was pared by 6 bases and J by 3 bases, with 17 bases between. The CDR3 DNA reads TGCGCCAGCAGGTACACTGGCGGGATTTACTATGGCTACACCTTC. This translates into CASRYTGGIYYGYTF.

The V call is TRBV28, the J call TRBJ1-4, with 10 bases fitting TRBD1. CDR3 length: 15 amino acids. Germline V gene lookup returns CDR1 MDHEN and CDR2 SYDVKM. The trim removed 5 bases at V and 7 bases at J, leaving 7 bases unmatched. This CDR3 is CASSVPGQGSEKLFF. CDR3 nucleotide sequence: TGTGCCAGCAGTGTGCCGGGACAGGGGTCTGAAAAACTGTTTTTT.

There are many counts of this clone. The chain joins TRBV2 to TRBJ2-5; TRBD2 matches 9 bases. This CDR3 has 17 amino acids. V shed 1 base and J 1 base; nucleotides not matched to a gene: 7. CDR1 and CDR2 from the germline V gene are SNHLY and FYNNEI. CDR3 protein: CASSEVVGLASQETQYF. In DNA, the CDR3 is TGTGCCAGCAGTGAAGTAGTGGGACTAGCATCCCAAGAGACCCAGTACTTC.

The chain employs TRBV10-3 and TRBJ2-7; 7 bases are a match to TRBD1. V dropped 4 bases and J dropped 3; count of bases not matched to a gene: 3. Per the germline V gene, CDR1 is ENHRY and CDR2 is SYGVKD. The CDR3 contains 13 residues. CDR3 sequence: CAISGAGGYEQYF. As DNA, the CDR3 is TGTGCCATCAGTGGGGCAGGGGGCTACGAGCAGTACTTC.

CDR3 in amino acids: CASSASLTDTQYF. The CDR3 bases are TGTGCCAGCAGCGCGAGCCTCACAGATACGCAGTATTTT. The chain carries TRBV9 and TRBJ2-3; no clear D. The germline V gene has CDR1 SGDLS and CDR2 YYNGEE. V was shortened by 3 bases and J by 2 bases, with 7 bases between the two germline ends. CDR3 length: 13 amino acids.

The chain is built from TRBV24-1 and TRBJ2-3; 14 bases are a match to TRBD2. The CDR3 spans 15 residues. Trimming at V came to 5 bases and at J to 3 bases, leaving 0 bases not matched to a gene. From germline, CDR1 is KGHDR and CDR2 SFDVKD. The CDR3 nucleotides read TGTGCCACCAGTGGGACTAGCGGGGGGACAGATACGCAGTATTTT. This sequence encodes CATSGTSGGTDTQYF.

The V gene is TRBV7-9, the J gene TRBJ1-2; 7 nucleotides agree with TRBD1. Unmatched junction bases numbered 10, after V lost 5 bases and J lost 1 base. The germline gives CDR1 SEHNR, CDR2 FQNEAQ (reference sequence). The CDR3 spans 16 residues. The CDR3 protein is CASSEGQLTLNYGYTF. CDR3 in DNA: TGTGCCAGCAGCGAGGGACAGCTTACGCTTAACTATGGCTACACCTTC.

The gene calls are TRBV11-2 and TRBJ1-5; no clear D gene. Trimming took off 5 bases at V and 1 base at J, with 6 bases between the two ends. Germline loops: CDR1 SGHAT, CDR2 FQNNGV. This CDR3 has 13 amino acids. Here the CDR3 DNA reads TGTGCCAGCAGCCCACAGAGCAATCAGCCCCAGCATTTT. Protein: CASSPQSNQPQHF. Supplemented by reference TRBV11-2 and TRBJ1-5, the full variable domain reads EAGVAQSPRYKIIEKRQSVAFWCNPISGHATLYWYQQILGQGPKLLIQFQNNGVVDDSQLPKDRFSAERLKGVDSTLKIQPAKLEDSAVYLCASSPQSNQPQHFGDGTRLSIL.

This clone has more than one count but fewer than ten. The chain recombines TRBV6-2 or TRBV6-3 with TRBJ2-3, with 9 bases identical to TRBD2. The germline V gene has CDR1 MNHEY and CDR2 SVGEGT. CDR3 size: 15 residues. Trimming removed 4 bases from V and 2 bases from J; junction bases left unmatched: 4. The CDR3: CASSLGGGATDTQYF. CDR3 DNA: TGTGCCAGCAGTTTAGGCGGGGGGGCCACAGATACGCAGTATTTT.

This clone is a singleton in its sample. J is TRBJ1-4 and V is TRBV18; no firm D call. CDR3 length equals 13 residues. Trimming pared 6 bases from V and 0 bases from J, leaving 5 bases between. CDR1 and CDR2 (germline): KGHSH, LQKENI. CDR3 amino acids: CASSRTTNEKLFF. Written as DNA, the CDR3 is TGTGCCAGCTCCCGTACAACTAATGAAAAACTGTTTTTT.

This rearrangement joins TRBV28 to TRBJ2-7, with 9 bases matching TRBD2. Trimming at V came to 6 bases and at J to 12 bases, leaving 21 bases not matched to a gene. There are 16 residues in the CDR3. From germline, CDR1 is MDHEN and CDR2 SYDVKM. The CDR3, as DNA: TGTGCCAGCAGGCGACCCGGATCTAGCGGGGAGATTTTGCGGTACTTC. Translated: CASRRPGSSGEILRYF.

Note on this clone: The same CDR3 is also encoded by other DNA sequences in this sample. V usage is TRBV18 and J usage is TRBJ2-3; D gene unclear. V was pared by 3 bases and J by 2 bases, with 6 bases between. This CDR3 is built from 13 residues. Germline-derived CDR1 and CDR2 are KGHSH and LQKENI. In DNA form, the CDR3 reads TGTGCCAGCTCACCGACATCCACAGATACGCAGTATTTT. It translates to CASSPTSTDTQYF.

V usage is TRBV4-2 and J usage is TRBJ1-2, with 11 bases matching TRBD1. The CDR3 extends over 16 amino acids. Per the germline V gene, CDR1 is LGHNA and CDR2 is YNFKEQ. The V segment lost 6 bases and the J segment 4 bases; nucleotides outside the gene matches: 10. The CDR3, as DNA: TGTGCCAGCAGACGGACAGGGGGCGTTCTGACCTATGGCTACACCTTC. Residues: CASRRTGGVLTYGYTF.